Below, one T cell receptor beta chain is given with its context. The antigen remains undetermined. The PCR ran on 60 Vbeta and 13 Jbeta primers. Assay used: immunoSEQ multiplex PCR; TCRdb lists only in-frame clones, some missing. Of about 200,000 clones in the sample, roughly 80% are singletons; the top ten hold 1.7%. This sample is drawn from a study of cytomegalovirus exposure and HLA in healthy donors. Study-wide results and limits: Per a prior analysis, the majority of TCR beta V segments were productive roughly 87% or roughly 30% of the time.

The CDR3 sequence is 15 residues long. V was shortened by 3 bases and J by 6 bases, with 15 bases between the two germline ends. Germline values: CDR1 SGHDT, CDR2 YYEEEE. Sequenced: PBMCs. The chain joins TRBV5-6 to TRBJ1-4, with D uncertain. The origin of this receptor is a man between 50 and 59 years old in good health and CMV-seronegative. The CDR3 protein is CASSWSGPTDEKLFF. The CDR3 nucleotides are TGTGCCAGCAGCTGGAGCGGACCGACCGATGAAAAACTGTTTTTT.